This T cell receptor beta chain was sequenced for a study of cytomegalovirus exposure and HLA in healthy donors. The primer mix had 60 Vbeta and 13 Jbeta primers. Some clones are missing from TCRdb's copy, which holds only in-frame ones; the method was immunoSEQ multiplex PCR. The table shows approximately 180,000 clones, with under 90% occurring only once. This CDR3 region has 15 residues. The germline V gene encodes CDR1 MNHEY and CDR2 SVGAGI. Trimming cost V 5 bases and J 3 bases; bases outside gene matches: 5. The sequencing sample was made of PBMCs. V usage is TRBV6-5 and J usage is TRBJ2-3; TRBD2 aligns across 10 bases. This TCR was sampled from a man between 18 and 29 years old in good health and CMV-seronegative. CDR3 nucleotide sequence: TGTGCCAGCAGTCTTAGCGGGGGGAGGACAGATACGCAGTATTTT. As protein: CASSLSGGRTDTQYF.